The clone carrying this T cell receptor beta chain was seen more than once but under ten times. The sample belongs to a study of T cells after yellow fever vaccination. TCRdb fed the 5' RACE reads into MiXCR, producing one record per CDR3 protein. The table records 550,000 or so distinct CDR3 sequences, about a fifth of them present only once. The sample consisted of PBMCs, taken 15 days after the yellow fever booster vaccination. This clonotype originated in a young man who received the YFV17D yellow fever vaccine.

CDR3 nucleotides: TGTGCCAGCAGCCAAGATCGTAAAAGGAGCGGGAGGGACGAGACCCAGTACTTC. This gives the protein CASSQDRKRSGRDETQYF. This chain links TRBV3-1 with TRBJ2-5, with 10 bases lining up with TRBD2. CDR3 length equals 18 residues. CDR1 is LGHDT and CDR2 is YNNKEL in the germline V gene (reference sequence). V was pared by 0 bases and J by 5 bases, with 12 bases of the junction left unmatched.